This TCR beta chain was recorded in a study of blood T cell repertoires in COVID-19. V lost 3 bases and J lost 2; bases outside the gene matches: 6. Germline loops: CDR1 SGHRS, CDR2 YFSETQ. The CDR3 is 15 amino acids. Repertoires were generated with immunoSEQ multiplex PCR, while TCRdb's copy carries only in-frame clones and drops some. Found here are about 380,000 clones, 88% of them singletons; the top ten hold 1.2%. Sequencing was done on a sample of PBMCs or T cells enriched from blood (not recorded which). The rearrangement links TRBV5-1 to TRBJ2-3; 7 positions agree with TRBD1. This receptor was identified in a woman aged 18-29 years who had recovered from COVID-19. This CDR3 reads CASSWTGSNTDTQYF. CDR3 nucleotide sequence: TGCGCCAGCAGCTGGACAGGTTCTAACACAGATACGCAGTATTTT.